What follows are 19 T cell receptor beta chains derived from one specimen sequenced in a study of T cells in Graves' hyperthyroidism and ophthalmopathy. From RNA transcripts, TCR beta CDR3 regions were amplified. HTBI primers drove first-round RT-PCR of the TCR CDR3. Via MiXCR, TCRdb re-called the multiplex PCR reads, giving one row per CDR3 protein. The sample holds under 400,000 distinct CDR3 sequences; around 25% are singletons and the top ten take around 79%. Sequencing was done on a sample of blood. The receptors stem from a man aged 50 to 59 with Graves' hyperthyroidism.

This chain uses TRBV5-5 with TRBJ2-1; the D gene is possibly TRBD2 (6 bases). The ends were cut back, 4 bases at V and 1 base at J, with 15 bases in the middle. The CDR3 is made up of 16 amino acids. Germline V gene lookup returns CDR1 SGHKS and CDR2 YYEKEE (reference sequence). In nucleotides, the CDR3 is TGTGCCAGCAGCCCGGAGGGCAGGGCGTCCTACAATGAGCAGTTCTTC. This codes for CASSPEGRASYNEQFF.

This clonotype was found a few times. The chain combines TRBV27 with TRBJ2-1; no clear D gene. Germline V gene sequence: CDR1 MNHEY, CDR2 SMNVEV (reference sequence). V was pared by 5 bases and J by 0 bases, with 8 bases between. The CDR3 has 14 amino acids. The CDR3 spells CASSTDHSYNEQFF. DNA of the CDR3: TGTGCCAGCAGTACGGACCACTCCTACAATGAGCAGTTCTTC.

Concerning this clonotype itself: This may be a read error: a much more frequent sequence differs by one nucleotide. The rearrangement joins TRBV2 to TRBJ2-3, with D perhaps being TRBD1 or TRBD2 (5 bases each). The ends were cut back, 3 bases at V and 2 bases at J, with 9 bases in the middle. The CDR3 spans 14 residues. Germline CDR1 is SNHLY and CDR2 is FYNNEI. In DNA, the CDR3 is TGTGCCAGCAGTGAGGGACCACTCACAGATACGCAGTATTTT. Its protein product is CASSEGPLTDTQYF.

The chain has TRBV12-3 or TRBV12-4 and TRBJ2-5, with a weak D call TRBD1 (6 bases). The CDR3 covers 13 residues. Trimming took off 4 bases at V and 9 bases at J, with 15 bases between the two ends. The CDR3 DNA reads TGTGCCAGCAGTTGGACTGAGGGGGTGCCCCAGTACTTC. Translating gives CASSWTEGVPQYF.

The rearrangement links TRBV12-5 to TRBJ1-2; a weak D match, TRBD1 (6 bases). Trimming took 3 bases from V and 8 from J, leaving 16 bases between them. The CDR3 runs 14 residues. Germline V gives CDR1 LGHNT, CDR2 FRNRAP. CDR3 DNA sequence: TGTGCTAGTGGTTTACCCGGACAGTCTGGAGGCTACACCTTC. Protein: CASGLPGQSGGYTF.

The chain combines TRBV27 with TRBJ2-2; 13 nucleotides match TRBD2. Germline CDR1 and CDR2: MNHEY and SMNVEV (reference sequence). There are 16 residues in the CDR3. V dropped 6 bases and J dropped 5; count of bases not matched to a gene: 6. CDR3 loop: CASRSLLAGGTGELFF. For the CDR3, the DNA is TGTGCCAGCAGGTCCCTACTAGCGGGAGGGACCGGGGAGCTGTTTTTT.

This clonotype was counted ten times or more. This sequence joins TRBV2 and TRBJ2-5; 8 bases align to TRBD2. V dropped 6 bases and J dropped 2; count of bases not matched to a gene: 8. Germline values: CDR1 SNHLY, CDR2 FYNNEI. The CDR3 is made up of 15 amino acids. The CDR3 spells CASRQASGRQETQYF. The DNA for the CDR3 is TGTGCCAGCAGACAGGCTAGCGGGCGGCAAGAGACCCAGTACTTC.

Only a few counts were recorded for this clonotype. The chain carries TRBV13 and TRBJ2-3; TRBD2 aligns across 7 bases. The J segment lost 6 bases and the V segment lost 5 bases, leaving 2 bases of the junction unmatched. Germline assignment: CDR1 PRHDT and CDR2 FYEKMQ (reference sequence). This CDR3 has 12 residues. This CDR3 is CASSVGGDTQYF. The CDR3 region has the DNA TGTGCCAGCAGCGTCGGGGGGGATACGCAGTATTTT.

The CDR3 loop reads CASGLQRGISLYNEQFF. The CDR3 DNA follows: TGTGCTAGTGGTTTACAACGGGGTATCTCCCTCTACAATGAGCAGTTCTTC. The chain couples TRBV12-5 to TRBJ2-1; D is perhaps TRBD2 (5 bases). CDR1 and CDR2 from the germline V gene are LGHNT and FRNRAP. V was cut by 3 bases and J by 3 bases, with 18 bases left in between. The CDR3 has 17 amino acids.

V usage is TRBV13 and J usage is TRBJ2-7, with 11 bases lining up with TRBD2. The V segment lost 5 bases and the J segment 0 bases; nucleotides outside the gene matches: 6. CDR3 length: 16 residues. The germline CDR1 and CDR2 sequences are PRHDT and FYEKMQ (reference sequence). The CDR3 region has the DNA TGTGCCAGCAGCGGCCGACTAGCGGGGCCCTCCTACGAGCAGTACTTC. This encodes CASSGRLAGPSYEQYF.

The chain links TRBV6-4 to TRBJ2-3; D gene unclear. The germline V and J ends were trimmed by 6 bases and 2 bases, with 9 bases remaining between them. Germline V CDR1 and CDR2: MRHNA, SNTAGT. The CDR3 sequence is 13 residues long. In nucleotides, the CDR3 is TGTGCCAGCAGCCAGGACGACACAGATACGCAGTATTTT. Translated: CASSQDDTDTQYF.

CDR3 DNA sequence: TGTGCCAGCAGCGTAGAACGGGAGGGTGGAGAAGAGACCCAGTACTTC. It codes for CASSVEREGGEETQYF. The chain combines TRBV9 with TRBJ2-5, with 8 bases that match TRBD2. The CDR3 has 16 amino acids. CDR1 is SGDLS, CDR2 YYNGEE, per germline. V lost 0 bases, J lost 3 bases, and 7 bases stayed unmatched.

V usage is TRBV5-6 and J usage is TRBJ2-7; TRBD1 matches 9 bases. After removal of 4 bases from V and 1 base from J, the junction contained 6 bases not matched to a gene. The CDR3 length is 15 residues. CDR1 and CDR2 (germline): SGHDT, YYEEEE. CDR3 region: CASSDGQGNSYEQYF. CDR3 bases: TGTGCCAGCAGCGACGGACAGGGGAATTCCTACGAGCAGTACTTC.

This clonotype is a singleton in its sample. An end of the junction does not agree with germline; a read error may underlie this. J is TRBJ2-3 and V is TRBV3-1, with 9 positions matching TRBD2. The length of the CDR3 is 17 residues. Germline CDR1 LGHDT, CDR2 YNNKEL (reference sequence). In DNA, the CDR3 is TGTGCCAGCAGCCAAAGAACTAGCGGGTCCTCCACAGATACGCGGTATTTT. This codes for CASSQRTSGSSTDTRYF.

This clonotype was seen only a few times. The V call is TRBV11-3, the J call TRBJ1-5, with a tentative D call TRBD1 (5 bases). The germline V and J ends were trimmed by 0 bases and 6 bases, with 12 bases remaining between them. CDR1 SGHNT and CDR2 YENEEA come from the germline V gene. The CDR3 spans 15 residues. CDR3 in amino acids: CASSLDSGSGQPQHF. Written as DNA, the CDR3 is TGTGCCAGCAGCTTAGACTCAGGGTCAGGTCAGCCCCAGCATTTT.

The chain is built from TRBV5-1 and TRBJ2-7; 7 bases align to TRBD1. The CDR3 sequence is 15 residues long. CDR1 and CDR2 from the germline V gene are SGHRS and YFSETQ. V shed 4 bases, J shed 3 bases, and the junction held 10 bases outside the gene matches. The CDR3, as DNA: TGCGCCAGCAGCCAGGGACAGCAAGTGCTCTACGAGCAGTACTTC. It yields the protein CASSQGQQVLYEQYF.

In DNA, the CDR3 is TGTGCCAGTAGTACTCCCACTAGCGGGAGCGCCAAAAACATTCAGTACTTC. This gives the protein CASSTPTSGSAKNIQYF. This chain links TRBV19 with TRBJ2-4, with TRBD2 matching 11 bases. The CDR3 runs to 17 residues. The germline V gene encodes CDR1 LNHDA and CDR2 SQIVND (reference sequence). The ends lost 4 bases at V and 1 base at J; junction bases unmatched: 6.

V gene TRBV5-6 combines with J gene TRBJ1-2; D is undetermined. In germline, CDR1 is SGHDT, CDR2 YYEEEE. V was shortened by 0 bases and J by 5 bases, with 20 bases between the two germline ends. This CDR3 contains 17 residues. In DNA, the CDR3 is TGTGCCAGCAGCTTGGGGTCTACTTCGAACAAGGGATATGGCTACACCTTC. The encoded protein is CASSLGSTSNKGYGYTF.

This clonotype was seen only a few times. CDR3 nucleotides: TGTGCCAGCAGTGACCTCGGGACAGGGCACTCTAACTATGGCTACACCTTC. Amino acids: CASSDLGTGHSNYGYTF. The rearrangement uses TRBV25-1 and TRBJ1-2, with 9 nucleotides matching TRBD1. The V gene's germline CDR1 is MGHDK and CDR2 SYGVNS. V dropped 3 bases and J dropped 0; count of bases not matched to a gene: 8. This CDR3 has 17 amino acids.